A selection of T cell receptor beta chains follows, all from one sample in a study of long-term antiretroviral therapy in people with HIV. TCRdb's copy holds only in-frame clones and misses some; the assay was immunoSEQ multiplex PCR. Of over 9,500 clones listed, roughly 70% were seen once; the top ten hold 20% to 25%. Material: unsorted PBMCs, obtained 1.8 years before starting antiretroviral therapy. These receptors all stem from a man between 40 and 49 years old with HIV. The CDR3 runs from the conserved cysteine through the conserved F or W. A D gene is named only where the DNA matches it firmly. Clone size, where shown, is once, few, many, or a class for clones that have expanded.

cdr3_length j_call v_call clone_size d_call cdr3_aa cdr3_nt
12 TRBJ2-1 TRBV2 few - CASSDARDEQFF TGTGCCAGCAGTGATGCTCGGGATGAGCAGTTCTTC
17 TRBJ1-1 TRBV18 - - CASSPPRGSQLNTEAFF TGTGCCAGCTCACCGCCCAGGGGCAGTCAATTGAACACTGAAGCTTTCTTT
18 TRBJ1-3 TRBV5-1 - - CASSLRGTSPRAGNTIYF TGCGCCAGCAGCTTGAGGGGGACAAGCCCGAGGGCTGGAAACACCATATATTTT
13 TRBJ2-7 TRBV19 few - CASSIEGTYEQYF TGTGCCAGTAGTATCGAAGGGACCTACGAGCAGTACTTC
15 TRBJ2-7 TRBV18 - TRBD1 CASSPSGQPTYEQYF TGTGCCAGCTCACCGTCGGGACAGCCTACCTACGAGCAGTACTTC
16 TRBJ1-2 TRBV19 - - CASSIVPWDLNYGYTF TGTGCCAGTAGTATAGTCCCTTGGGATTTGAACTATGGCTACACCTTC
14 TRBJ2-1 TRBV2 - - CASSERVWTNEQFF TGTGCCAGCAGTGAACGGGTGTGGACCAATGAGCAGTTCTTC
14 TRBJ2-1 TRBV4-2 - - CASTMGDIYNEQFF TGTGCCAGCACCATGGGGGACATTTACAATGAGCAGTTCTTC
19 TRBJ2-1 TRBV27 - TRBD2 CASSLDTSGGRSSYNEQFF TGTGCCAGCAGTTTGGACACTAGCGGGGGCCGATCCTCCTACAATGAGCAGTTCTTC
14 TRBJ1-2 TRBV5-6 few - CASSLKGGGYGYTF TGTGCCAGCAGCTTGAAGGGGGGTGGTTATGGCTACACCTTC
15 TRBJ1-1 TRBV5-1 - - CASSLVPGGGKRAFF TGCGCCAGCAGCTTGGTCCCGGGAGGGGGTAAGCGAGCTTTCTTT